The sequence of this TCR beta chain was determined in a study of STAT3 mutations in large granular lymphocyte leukemia. Study-wide results and limits: Every T-cell large granular lymphocyte leukemia patient had at least one immunodominant TCR beta clonotype. Samples missed the first appearance of the clone.

Generated by immunoSEQ multiplex PCR, the TCRdb table keeps only in-frame clones and is missing some. This repertoire shows 12,000 or so clones, 65% to 90% found once; its top ten account for roughly nine tenths. Germline V gene data show CDR1 as SGHTA and CDR2 as FQGTGA. Between the trimmed V and J ends, which lost 3 bases and 1 base, there was a span of 9 bases. The CDR3 runs to 14 residues. A remark on this clone: Its antigen remains unknown.

Sequenced sample: peripheral blood mononuclear cells. This rearrangement joins TRBV7-3 to TRBJ1-1; D is unclear. This TCR came from a man aged 80 or over with T-cell large granular lymphocyte leukemia. Some clones in this sample may be carry-over from other donors' samples. CDR3 amino acids: CASSFESGNTEAFF. The DNA for the CDR3 is TGTGCCAGCAGCTTCGAATCAGGGAACACTGAAGCTTTCTTT.